The 21 T cell receptor beta chains presented below share a single source sample, sequenced in a study of tumor and adjacent non-tumor tissue in lung cancer. TCRbeta libraries were built with three rounds of nested PCR, modified from ARM-PCR. Via MiXCR, TCRdb re-called the multiplex PCR reads, giving one row per CDR3 protein. Among about 85,000 distinct CDR3 sequences listed, roughly three fifths were seen once. This sample's RNA came from whole unsorted tissue. Source material: lung tumor tissue. The receptor set was obtained from an older man with non-small cell lung cancer.

Turning to this clonotype: One junction end does not reproduce the germline sequence, and a read error may be involved. This chain links TRBV4-1 with TRBJ2-5; possibly TRBD2 for D (5 bases). The CDR3 runs 14 residues. Per germline, CDR1 MGHRA and CDR2 YSYEKL. DNA for the CDR3: TGCGCCAGCAACCAAGACTATGGTTCAGAGACCCATTACTTC. Protein: CASNQDYGSETHYF.

This clonotype was found many times. The chain carries TRBV5-4 and TRBJ2-7, with D tentatively TRBD2 (6 bases). Between the trimmed V and J ends, which lost 4 bases and 5 bases, there was a span of 16 bases. The germline V gene has CDR1 SGHNT and CDR2 YYREEE (reference sequence). This CDR3 is built from 14 residues. The CDR3 DNA reads as TGTGCCAGCAGCCCGGGGCGGGGTCGGGACGAGCAGTACTTC. It is translated as CASSPGRGRDEQYF.

Turning to this clonotype: Germline is not matched at one junction end, which may reflect a read error. This CDR3 reads CTIRNDRGYTEAFF. CDR3 coding DNA: TGTACCATCAGGAATGACAGGGGATATACTGAAGCTTTCTTT. J is TRBJ1-1 and V is TRBV10-3, with 8 bases that match TRBD1. The germline gives CDR1 ENHRY, CDR2 SYGVKD. The CDR3 length is 14 residues.

As for this clonotype: Its ends do not fully match the called genes, so a read error is possible. V is TRBV4-2 and J is TRBJ2-1; perhaps TRBD2 as D (6 bases). The CDR3 spans 16 residues. CDR1 is LGHNA and CDR2 is YNFKEQ in the germline V gene. DNA for the CDR3: TGTGCCATCAGCCAAGATGGGAGGCCCTCCTACGATGAGCAATTCTTC. This sequence encodes CAISQDGRPSYDEQFF.

V and J are TRBV28 and TRBJ2-1; no firm D call. V was cut by 6 bases and J by 0 bases, with 12 bases left in between. The CDR3 loop spans 15 amino acids. Germline lookup yields CDR1 MDHEN and CDR2 SYDVKM. As DNA, the CDR3 is TGTGCCAGCAGATCTCGGCACTTCTCCTACAATGAGCAGTTCTTC. Encoded protein: CASRSRHFSYNEQFF.

This clonotype came up many times. This sequence joins TRBV29-1 and TRBJ1-2; D is perhaps TRBD1 (5 bases). The CDR3 loop spans 12 amino acids. The V and J ends lost 5 bases and 8 bases respectively, with 15 bases between them. The germline CDR1 and CDR2 sequences are SQVTM and ANQGSEA. This chain's CDR3 is CSVRDGLLGYTF. Written as DNA, the CDR3 is TGCAGCGTTAGGGACGGCCTTTTGGGCTACACCTTC. The full variable domain, completed using reference TRBV29-1 and TRBJ1-2, is SAVISQKPSRDICQRGTSLTIQCQVDSQVTMMFWYRQQPGQSLTLIATANQGSEATYESGFVIDKFPISRPNLTFSTLTVSNMSPEDSSIYLCSVRDGLLGYTFGSGTRLTVV.

As for this clonotype: A read error may be the cause here, since a much bigger clone is one base away. The chain is built from TRBV20-1 and TRBJ2-2; D is perhaps TRBD2 (6 bases). This CDR3 has 14 amino acids. CDR1 DFQATT and CDR2 SNEGSKA come from the germline V gene (reference sequence). The CDR3 loop reads CSGDAGRGTWELFF. In DNA form, the CDR3 reads TGCAGCGGGGATGCGGGAAGAGGGACCTGGGAGCTGTTTTTT.

Only one count was recorded for this clonotype. At one end the junction does not follow the germline gene, possibly because of a read error. The chain is built from TRBV11-1 and TRBJ2-7; possibly TRBD2 for D (5 bases). From germline, CDR1 is SGHAT and CDR2 FQDESV (reference sequence). The CDR3 runs to 15 residues. In DNA form, the CDR3 reads TGTGCCAGCAGCCTAAGAGGGCGTATCTCCTACGAGGAGTACTTC. It is translated as CASSLRGRISYEEYF.

About this clonotype: A read error may be the cause here, since a much bigger clone is one base away. J is TRBJ1-2 and V is TRBV6-5, with 9 bases matching TRBD1. This CDR3 spans 14 amino acids. Germline assignment: CDR1 MNHEY and CDR2 SVGAGI. With 6 bases clipped from V and 1 base from J, the junction kept 3 bases outside the gene matches. The CDR3 DNA is TGTGCCAGCAGACAGACAGGGGGTAACTATGGCTACACCTTC. Protein product: CASRQTGGNYGYTF.

As regards this clonotype: Germline is not matched at one junction end, which may reflect a read error. The CDR3 loop is CANSQGQAYGYTF. CDR3 nucleotides: TGTGCCAACAGCCAGGGCCAGGCCTATGGCTATACCTTC. The gene calls are TRBV11-2 and TRBJ1-2, with D possibly TRBD1 on 5 matching bases. CDR3 length: 13 residues. The germline V gene has CDR1 SGHAT and CDR2 FQNNGV.

In regard to this clonotype: Mismatch with germline at one junction end may stem from a read error. The chain combines TRBV11-2 with TRBJ2-5; D is uncertain. The V gene's germline CDR1 is SGHAT and CDR2 FQNNGV. CDR3 size: 15 residues. DNA for the CDR3: TGTGCCAGGAGCTTAAGACCCGTGAGTCAAGAGACCCAGTACTTC. This encodes CARSLRPVSQETQYF. Complete variable domain (other parts from reference TRBV11-2 and TRBJ2-5): EAGVAQSPRYKIIEKRQSVAFWCNPISGHATLYWYQQILGQGPKLLIQFQNNGVVDDSQLPKDRFSAERLKGVDSTLKIQPAKLEDSAVYLCARSLRPVSQETQYFGPGTRLLVL.

The chain uses TRBV29-1 and TRBJ2-7; D remains unclear. The CDR3 contains 11 residues. The V gene's germline CDR1 is SQVTM and CDR2 ANQGSEA. Here the CDR3 reads CCITGAGEQYF. For the CDR3, the DNA is TGCTGCATAACCGGAGCTGGCGAGCAGTACTTC.

This clonotype has at least ten counts. The chain combines TRBV29-1 with TRBJ2-7; D perhaps matches TRBD2 (6 bases). Looked up from germline, CDR1 is SQVTM and CDR2 is ANQGSEA. V lost 5 bases, J lost 2 bases, and 13 bases lay in between. This CDR3 has 13 amino acids. DNA for the CDR3: TGCAGCGTTAGGAAAGGGACTGCCTACGAGCAGTACTTC. Translating it yields CSVRKGTAYEQYF.

This clonotype was recorded once. The final CDR3 position lacks the conserved phenylalanine or tryptophan, pointing to a likely read error. The rearrangement uses TRBV29-1 and TRBJ2-3, with TRBD1 as a possible D gene (5 bases). Germline CDR1 is SQVTM and CDR2 is ANQGSEA. This CDR3 spans 11 amino acids. V dropped 7 bases and J dropped 8 bases, with 13 bases sitting between them. CDR3 nucleotide sequence: TGCAGCGCCACAAGGGGCGGTACGCAGTATTCT. Amino acid sequence: CSATRGGTQYS.

As concerns this clonotype: No conserved phenylalanine or tryptophan ends this CDR3, so it is likely a read error. This chain joins TRBV7-9 and TRBJ1-2; 10 bases line up with TRBD1. CDR1 and CDR2 from the germline V gene are SEHNR and FQNEAQ (reference sequence). CDR3 size: 15 residues. The J segment lost 4 bases and the V segment lost 0 bases, leaving 2 bases of the junction unmatched. The CDR3 spells CASSLAGTGVYGYTI. The DNA of the CDR3 is TGTGCCAGCAGCTTAGCCGGGACAGGGGTCTATGGCTACACCATC.

V gene TRBV12-3 or TRBV12-4 combines with J gene TRBJ1-2, with D possibly TRBD1 on 6 matching bases. V shed 3 bases and J shed 3 bases, with 11 bases lying between them. This CDR3 spans 14 amino acids. The CDR3 reads CASSLRTVDYGYTF. The CDR3, as DNA: TGTGCCAGCAGTTTGAGGACAGTCGACTATGGCTACACCTTC.

Remarks on this clonotype: Germline is not matched at one junction end, which may reflect a read error. The chain has TRBV11-2 and TRBJ2-3, with D uncertain. CDR1 and CDR2 (germline): SGHAT, FQNNGV. The CDR3 extends over 14 amino acids. The CDR3 DNA is TGTGCCAGCAGTTTAGGCTCAGCAGGAGATACGTGGTATTTT. Protein: CASSLGSAGDTWYF.

This clonotype was picked up many times. Here the CDR3 reads CASSQGLGGFSYEQYF. DNA of the CDR3: TGCGCCAGCAGCCAAGGGTTGGGAGGGTTTTCCTACGAGCAGTACTTC. V and J are TRBV4-1 and TRBJ2-7, with TRBD2 matching over 7 bases. From germline, CDR1 is MGHRA and CDR2 YSYEKL. The CDR3 loop spans 16 amino acids. Germline trimming cut 1 base from V and 1 base from J; bases unmatched to any gene: 7.

The rearrangement joins TRBV10-3 to TRBJ1-1; D unclear. From germline, CDR1 is ENHRY and CDR2 SYGVKD. The CDR3 extends over 16 amino acids. V shed 2 bases and J shed 0 bases, with 13 bases lying between them. The CDR3 is CAISEGGNLLNTEAFF. CDR3 sequence (DNA): TGTGCCATCAGTGAGGGAGGGAACCTGTTGAACACTGAAGCTTTCTTT.

This clonotype was picked up one time. Compared with germline, one end of the junction differs, possibly owing to a read error. This chain connects TRBV11-3 to TRBJ1-2; TRBD1 is a possible D gene (5 bases). CDR3 size: 13 residues. Germline V lookup: CDR1 SGHNT, CDR2 YENEEA. The CDR3 is CASSFSGGANYTF. The DNA for the CDR3 is TGTGCTAGCAGCTTTAGCGGGGGAGCGAACTACACCTTC.

As concerns this clonotype: A read error is possible here, since a much larger clone lies one base away. The final CDR3 position lacks the conserved phenylalanine or tryptophan, pointing to a likely read error. The chain uses TRBV20-1 and TRBJ1-1; D is undetermined. Looked up from germline, CDR1 is DFQATT and CDR2 is SNEGSKA (reference sequence). The CDR3 length is 14 residues. The V gene lost 3 bases and the J gene lost 2 bases, with 13 bases spanning the gap. CDR3 sequence: CSARGLGSNTEAFL. CDR3 DNA sequence: TGCAGTGCTAGGGGTCTGGGCTCTAACACTGAAGCTTTCCTT.